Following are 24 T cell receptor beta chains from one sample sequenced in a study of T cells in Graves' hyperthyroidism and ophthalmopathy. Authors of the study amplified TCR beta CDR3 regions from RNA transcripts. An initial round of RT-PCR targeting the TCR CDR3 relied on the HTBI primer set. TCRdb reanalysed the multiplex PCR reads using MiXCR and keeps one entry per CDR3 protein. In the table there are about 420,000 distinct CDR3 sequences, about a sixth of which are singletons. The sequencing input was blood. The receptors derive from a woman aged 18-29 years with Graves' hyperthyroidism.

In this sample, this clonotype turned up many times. For the CDR3, the DNA is TGTGCCAGCAGTTACTTACTAGCGGGAGTAGTGGAAAACATTCAGTACTTC. Protein sequence: CASSYLLAGVVENIQYF. V is TRBV6-2 or TRBV6-3 and J is TRBJ2-4; 11 bases align to TRBD2. Germline CDR1 reads MNHEY; CDR2 reads SVGEGT. Losses at the gene ends were 1 base for V and 5 bases for J; bases not matched to a gene: 7. CDR3 length equals 17 residues.

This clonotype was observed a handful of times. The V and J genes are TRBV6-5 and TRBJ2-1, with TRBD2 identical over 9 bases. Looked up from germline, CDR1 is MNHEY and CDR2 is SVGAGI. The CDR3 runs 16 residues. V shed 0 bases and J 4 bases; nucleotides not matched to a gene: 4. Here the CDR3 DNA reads TGTGCCAGCAGTTACTCGACTAGCGGAGTATACAATGAGCAGTTCTTC. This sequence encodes CASSYSTSGVYNEQFF.

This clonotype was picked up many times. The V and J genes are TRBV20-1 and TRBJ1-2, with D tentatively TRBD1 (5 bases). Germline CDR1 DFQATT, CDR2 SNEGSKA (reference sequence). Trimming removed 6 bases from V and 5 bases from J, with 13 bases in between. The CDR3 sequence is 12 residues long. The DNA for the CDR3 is TGCAGTGCCACCCACAGGTCTTATGGCTACACCTTC. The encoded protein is CSATHRSYGYTF.

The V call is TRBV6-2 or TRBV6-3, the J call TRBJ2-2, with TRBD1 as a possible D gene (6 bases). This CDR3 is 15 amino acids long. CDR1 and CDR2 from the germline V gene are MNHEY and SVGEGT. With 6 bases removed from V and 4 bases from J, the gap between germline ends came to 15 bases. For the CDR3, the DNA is TGTGCCAGCAGGACAAGACAGGTTTTCACCGGGGAGCTGTTTTTT. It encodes CASRTRQVFTGELFF.

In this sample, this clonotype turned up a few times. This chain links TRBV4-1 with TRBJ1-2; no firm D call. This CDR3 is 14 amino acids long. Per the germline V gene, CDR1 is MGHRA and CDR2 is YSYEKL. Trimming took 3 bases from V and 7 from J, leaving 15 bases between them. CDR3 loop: CASSHTLADRGYTF. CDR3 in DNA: TGCGCCAGCAGCCACACCCTGGCGGACCGTGGCTACACCTTC.

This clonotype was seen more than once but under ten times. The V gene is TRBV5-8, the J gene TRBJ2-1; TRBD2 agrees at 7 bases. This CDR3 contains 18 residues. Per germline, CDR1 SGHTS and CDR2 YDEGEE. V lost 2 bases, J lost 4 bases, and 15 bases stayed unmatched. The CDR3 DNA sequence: TGTGCCAGCAGCTTATTAATTTCGGCTAGCGGCCCTTACAATGAGCAGTTCTTC. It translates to CASSLLISASGPYNEQFF.

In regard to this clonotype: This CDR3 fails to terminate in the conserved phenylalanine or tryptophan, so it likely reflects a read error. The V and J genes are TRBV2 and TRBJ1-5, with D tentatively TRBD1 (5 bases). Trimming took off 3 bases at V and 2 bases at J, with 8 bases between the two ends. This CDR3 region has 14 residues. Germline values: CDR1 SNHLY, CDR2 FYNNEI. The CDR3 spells CASSDTRGNQPQHL. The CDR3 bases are TGTGCCAGCAGTGACACCAGGGGCAATCAGCCCCAGCATCTT.

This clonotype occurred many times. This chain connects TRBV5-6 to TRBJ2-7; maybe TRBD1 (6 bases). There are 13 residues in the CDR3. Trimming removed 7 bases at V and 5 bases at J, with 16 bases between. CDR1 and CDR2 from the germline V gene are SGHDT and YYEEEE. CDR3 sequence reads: CASRLDSNNEQYF. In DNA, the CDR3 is TGTGCCAGCCGTCTGGACAGTAACAACGAGCAGTACTTC.

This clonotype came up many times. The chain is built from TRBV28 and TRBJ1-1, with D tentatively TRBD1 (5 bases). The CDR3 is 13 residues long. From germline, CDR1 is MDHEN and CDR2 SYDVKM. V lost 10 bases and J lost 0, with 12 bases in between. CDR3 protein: CAIRGWMNTEAFF. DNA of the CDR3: TGTGCCATCCGGGGGTGGATGAACACTGAAGCTTTCTTT.

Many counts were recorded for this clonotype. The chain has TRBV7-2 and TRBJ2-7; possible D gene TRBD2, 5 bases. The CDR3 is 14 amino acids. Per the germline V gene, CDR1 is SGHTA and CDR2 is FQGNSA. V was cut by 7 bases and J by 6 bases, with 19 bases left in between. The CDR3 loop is CASNPSPGLAEQYF. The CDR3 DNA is TGTGCCAGCAACCCCTCGCCAGGACTCGCCGAGCAGTACTTC. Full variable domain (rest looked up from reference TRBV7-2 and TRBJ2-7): GAGVSQSPSNKVTEKGKDVELRCDPISGHTALYWYRQSLGQGLEFLIYFQGNSAPDKSGLPSDRFSAERTGGSVSTLTIQRTQQEDSAVYLCASNPSPGLAEQYFGPGTRLTVT.

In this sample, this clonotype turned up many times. DNA for the CDR3: TGCGCCAGCAGCCAAGATTTAAGGGGAGTGAACACCGGGGAGCTGTTTTTT. It is translated as CASSQDLRGVNTGELFF. V and J are TRBV4-3 and TRBJ2-2; D possibly uses TRBD1 or TRBD2 (5 bases each). Trimming left V 0 bases short and J 1 base short, with 12 bases between. The CDR3 has 17 amino acids. Per germline, CDR1 LGHNA and CDR2 YSLEER.

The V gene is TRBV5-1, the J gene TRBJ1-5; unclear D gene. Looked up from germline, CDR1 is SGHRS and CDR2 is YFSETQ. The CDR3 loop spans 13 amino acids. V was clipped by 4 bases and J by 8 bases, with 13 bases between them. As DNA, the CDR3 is TGCGCCAGCAGCCTGAGCGGACCAAAGCCCCAGCATTTT. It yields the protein CASSLSGPKPQHF.

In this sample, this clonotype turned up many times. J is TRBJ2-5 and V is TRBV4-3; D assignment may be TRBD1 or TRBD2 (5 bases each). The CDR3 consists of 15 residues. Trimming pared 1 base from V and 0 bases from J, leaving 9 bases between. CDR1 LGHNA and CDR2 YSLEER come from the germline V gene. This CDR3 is CASSQALGDQETQYF. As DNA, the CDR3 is TGCGCCAGCAGCCAAGCCCTGGGGGACCAAGAGACCCAGTACTTC.

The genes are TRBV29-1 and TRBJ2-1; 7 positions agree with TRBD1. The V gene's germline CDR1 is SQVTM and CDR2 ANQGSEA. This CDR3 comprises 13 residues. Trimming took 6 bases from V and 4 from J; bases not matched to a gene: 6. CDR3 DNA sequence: TGCAGCGTCGGGACAGAGAGATACAATGAGCAGTTCTTC. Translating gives CSVGTERYNEQFF.

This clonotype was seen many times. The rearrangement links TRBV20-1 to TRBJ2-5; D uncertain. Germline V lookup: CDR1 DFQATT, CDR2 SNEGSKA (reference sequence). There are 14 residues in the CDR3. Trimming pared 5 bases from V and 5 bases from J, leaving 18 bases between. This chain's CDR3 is CSAAGPYRVETQYF. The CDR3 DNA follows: TGCAGTGCTGCCGGGCCTTATAGGGTGGAGACCCAGTACTTC.

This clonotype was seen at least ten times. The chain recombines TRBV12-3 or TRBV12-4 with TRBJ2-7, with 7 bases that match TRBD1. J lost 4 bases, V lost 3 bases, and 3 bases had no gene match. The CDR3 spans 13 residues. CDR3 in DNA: TGTGCCAGCAGTTTCTTACAGGGGTACGAGCAGTACTTC. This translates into CASSFLQGYEQYF.

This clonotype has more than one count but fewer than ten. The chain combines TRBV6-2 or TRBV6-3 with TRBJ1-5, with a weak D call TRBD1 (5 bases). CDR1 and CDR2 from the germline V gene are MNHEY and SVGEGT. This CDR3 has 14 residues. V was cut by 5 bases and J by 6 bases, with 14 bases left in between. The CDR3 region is CASSPSGTGQPQHF. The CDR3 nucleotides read TGTGCCAGCAGTCCGTCGGGGACGGGTCAGCCCCAGCATTTT.

CDR3: CASLLTSGTEAFF. CDR3 sequence (DNA): TGTGCCAGCCTACTCACTTCAGGCACTGAAGCTTTCTTT. The chain uses TRBV6-2 or TRBV6-3 and TRBJ1-1; D gene uncertain. Germline CDR1 and CDR2: MNHEY and SVGEGT. The CDR3 sequence is 13 residues long. Trimming cost V 8 bases and J 4 bases, with 14 bases left between them.

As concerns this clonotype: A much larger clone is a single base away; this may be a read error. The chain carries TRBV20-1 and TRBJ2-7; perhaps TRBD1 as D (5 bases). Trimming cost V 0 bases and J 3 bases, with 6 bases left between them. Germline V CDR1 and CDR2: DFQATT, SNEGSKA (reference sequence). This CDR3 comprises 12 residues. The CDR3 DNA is TGCAGTGCTAGAGAACAGGTCTACGAGCAGTACTTC. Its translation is CSAREQVYEQYF.

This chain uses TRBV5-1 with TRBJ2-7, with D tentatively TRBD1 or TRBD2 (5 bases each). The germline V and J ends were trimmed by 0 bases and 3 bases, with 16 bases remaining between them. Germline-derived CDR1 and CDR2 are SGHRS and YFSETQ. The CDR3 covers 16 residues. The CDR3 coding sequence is TGCGCCAGCAGCTTGGCCGGACCAGGGACGGGCTACGAGCAGTACTTC. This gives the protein CASSLAGPGTGYEQYF.

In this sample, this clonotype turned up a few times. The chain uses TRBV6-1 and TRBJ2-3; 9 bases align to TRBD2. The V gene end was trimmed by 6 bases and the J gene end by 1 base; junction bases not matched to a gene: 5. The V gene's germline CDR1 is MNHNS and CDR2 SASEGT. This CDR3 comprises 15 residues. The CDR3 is CASRRIAGGTDTQYF. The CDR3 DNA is TGTGCCAGCAGACGAATAGCGGGGGGCACAGATACGCAGTATTTT.

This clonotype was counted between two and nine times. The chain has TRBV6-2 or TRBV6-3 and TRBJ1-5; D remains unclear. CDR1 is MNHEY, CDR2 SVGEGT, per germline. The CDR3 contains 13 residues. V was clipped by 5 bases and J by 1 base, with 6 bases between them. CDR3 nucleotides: TGTGCCAGCAGTAGTAGGAGCAATCAGCCCCAGCATTTT. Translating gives CASSSRSNQPQHF.

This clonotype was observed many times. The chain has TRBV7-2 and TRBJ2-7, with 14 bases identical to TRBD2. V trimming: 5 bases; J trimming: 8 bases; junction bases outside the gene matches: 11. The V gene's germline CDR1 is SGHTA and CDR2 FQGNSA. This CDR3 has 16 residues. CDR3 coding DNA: TGTGCCAGCAGCCCGCGGACTAGCGGGGGGTCTTTAAAGCAGTACTTC. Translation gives CASSPRTSGGSLKQYF. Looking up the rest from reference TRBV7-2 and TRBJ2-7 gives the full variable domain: GAGVSQSPSNKVTEKGKDVELRCDPISGHTALYWYRQSLGQGLEFLIYFQGNSAPDKSGLPSDRFSAERTGGSVSTLTIQRTQQEDSAVYLCASSPRTSGGSLKQYFGPGTRLTVT.

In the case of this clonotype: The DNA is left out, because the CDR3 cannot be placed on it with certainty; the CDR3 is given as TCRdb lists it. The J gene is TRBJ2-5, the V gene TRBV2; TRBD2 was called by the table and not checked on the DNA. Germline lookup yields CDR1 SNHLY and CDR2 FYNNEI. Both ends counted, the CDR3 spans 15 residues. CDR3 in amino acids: CASRWAGGATYGSYF.